Below, 27 T cell receptor beta chains from the same sample are listed, as sequenced in a study of T cells after yellow fever vaccination. TCRdb recomputed calls from the 5' RACE reads with MiXCR, one row per CDR3 protein. The data show around 350,000 distinct CDR3 sequences, more than 5.5% seen once. Sequenced here: PBMCs, sampled 5 days after the yellow fever booster vaccination. Every receptor here comes from a man younger than 45 who received the YFV17D yellow fever vaccine.

This clonotype was detected ten times or more. The chain couples TRBV29-1 to TRBJ2-1, with a weak D call TRBD2 (5 bases). V dropped 4 bases and J dropped 0 bases, with 7 bases sitting between them. The CDR3 loop spans 13 amino acids. Per germline, CDR1 SQVTM and CDR2 ANQGSEA. Here the CDR3 DNA reads TGCAGCGTTGGAGGGAACTCCTACAATGAGCAGTTCTTC. Translating it yields CSVGGNSYNEQFF.

The chain couples TRBV5-1 to TRBJ2-1, with D maybe TRBD2 (6 bases). The germline CDR1 and CDR2 sequences are SGHRS and YFSETQ. V dropped 4 bases and J dropped 5 bases, with 10 bases sitting between them. The CDR3 sequence is 13 residues long. The CDR3 spells CASSTGLDNEQFF. CDR3 DNA sequence: TGCGCCAGCAGCACGGGACTGGACAATGAGCAGTTCTTC.

Worth noting for this clonotype: This clone may be a read error of a much larger clone one base away. V gene TRBV29-1 combines with J gene TRBJ2-1; 13 bases are shared with TRBD2. This CDR3 is 13 amino acids long. Germline CDR1 reads SQVTM; CDR2 reads ANQGSEA. The trim removed 7 bases at V and 9 bases at J, leaving 6 bases unmatched. The CDR3 DNA follows: TGCAGCGATGGAGGGACTAGCGGGATTGAGCAGTTCTTC. Translating it yields CSDGGTSGIEQFF.

This clonotype was picked up many times. This chain uses TRBV12-3 or TRBV12-4 with TRBJ2-4; D is possibly TRBD2 (9 bases). This CDR3 contains 17 residues. The V gene lost 4 bases and the J gene lost 4 bases, with 20 bases spanning the gap. As DNA, the CDR3 is TGTGCCAGCAGTTGGGGACAGGTCGGACTAGCGAAAAACATTCAGTACTTC. It is translated as CASSWGQVGLAKNIQYF.

This clonotype was counted only a few times. The rearrangement uses TRBV5-1 and TRBJ2-7; tentatively, D is TRBD1 (5 bases). Germline assignment: CDR1 SGHRS and CDR2 YFSETQ. V lost 2 bases to trimming and J lost 6 bases, with 12 bases between them. This CDR3 is 13 amino acids long. CDR3 sequence (DNA): TGCGCCAGCAGCTTAGGGGCCCGGGTCGAGCAGTACTTC. It translates to CASSLGARVEQYF.

There are a few counts of this clonotype. This sequence joins TRBV20-1 and TRBJ2-5; 9 bases are a match to TRBD2. This CDR3 comprises 15 residues. Germline loops: CDR1 DFQATT, CDR2 SNEGSKA (reference sequence). The ends lost 6 bases at V and 5 bases at J; junction bases unmatched: 13. CDR3 DNA: TGCAGTGCCGACCTTTTTAGCGGGAGTTGGGAGACCCAGTACTTC. It specifies CSADLFSGSWETQYF.

This clonotype was seen at least ten times. This sequence joins TRBV7-2 and TRBJ2-3, with 7 positions matching TRBD2. CDR1 is SGHTA, CDR2 FQGNSA, per germline. V shed 5 bases and J 3 bases; nucleotides not matched to a gene: 14. The CDR3 sequence is 17 residues long. The CDR3 DNA reads TGTGCCAGCAGCCGCCTCCCTGCGGGAGTGGATACAGATACGCAGTATTTT. Translating gives CASSRLPAGVDTDTQYF. The whole variable domain, remainder taken from reference TRBV7-2 and TRBJ2-3, is GAGVSQSPSNKVTEKGKDVELRCDPISGHTALYWYRQSLGQGLEFLIYFQGNSAPDKSGLPSDRFSAERTGGSVSTLTIQRTQQEDSAVYLCASSRLPAGVDTDTQYFGPGTRLTVL.

This clonotype was observed at least ten times. The CDR3 DNA is TGCGCCAGCCGTAGGGACACCGCCATGGGGAGCACCGGGGAGCTGTTTTTT. It yields the protein CASRRDTAMGSTGELFF. The rearrangement links TRBV5-1 to TRBJ2-2; TRBD1 might be the D (6 bases). The germline V gene encodes CDR1 SGHRS and CDR2 YFSETQ. The CDR3 is made up of 17 amino acids. V was trimmed by 7 bases and J by 4 bases, leaving 23 bases between them. Supplemented by reference TRBV5-1 and TRBJ2-2, the full variable domain reads KAGVTQTPRYLIKTRGQQVTLSCSPISGHRSVSWYQQTPGQGLQFLFEYFSETQRNKGNFPGRFSGRQFSNSRSEMNVSTLELGDSALYLCASRRDTAMGSTGELFFGEGSRLTVL.

The V and J genes are TRBV6-1 and TRBJ2-3; 8 bases match TRBD2. Germline-derived CDR1 and CDR2 are MNHNS and SASEGT. The ends lost 5 bases at V and 1 base at J; junction bases unmatched: 5. There are 15 residues in the CDR3. CDR3 coding DNA: TGTGCCAGCAGTCATAGCGGGACCCGCACAGATACGCAGTATTTT. The encoded protein is CASSHSGTRTDTQYF.

The chain is built from TRBV11-1 and TRBJ2-3; D assignment may be TRBD1 or TRBD2 (6 bases each). Between the trimmed V and J ends, which lost 2 bases and 3 bases, there was a span of 21 bases. CDR1 is SGHAT, CDR2 FQDESV, per germline (reference sequence). The CDR3 extends over 18 amino acids. The chain's CDR3 is CASSLRRALRGETDTQYF. CDR3 nucleotide sequence: TGTGCCAGCAGCTTAAGGCGGGCCCTGAGGGGGGAAACAGATACGCAGTATTTT. Full variable domain (remainder filled in from reference TRBV11-1 and TRBJ2-3): EAEVAQSPRYKITEKSQAVAFWCDPISGHATLYWYRQILGQGPELLVQFQDESVVDDSQLPKDRFSAERLKGVDSTLKIQPAELGDSAMYLCASSLRRALRGETDTQYFGPGTRLTVL.

As concerns this clonotype: A much larger clone lies a single base off, so this may be a read error. This sequence joins TRBV4-3 and TRBJ2-5, with TRBD1 identical over 8 bases. The J segment lost 1 base and the V segment lost 1 base, leaving 5 bases of the junction unmatched. The CDR3 covers 16 residues. The germline V gene encodes CDR1 LGHNA and CDR2 YSLEER. The CDR3 is CASSQGIGQGQETQYF. The CDR3 DNA reads as TGCGCCAGCAGCCAAGGGATCGGACAGGGCCAAGAGACCCAGTACTTC.

This clonotype was detected ten times or more. The rearrangement links TRBV19 to TRBJ1-3; D is unresolved. V gave up 3 bases and J gave up 0 bases, with 12 bases separating them. There are 16 residues in the CDR3. The V gene's germline CDR1 is LNHDA and CDR2 SQIVND (reference sequence). Here the CDR3 reads CASSIRTLNSGNTIYF. In DNA form, the CDR3 reads TGTGCCAGTAGTATCCGGACCCTTAACTCTGGAAACACCATATATTTT.

Notes on this clonotype: With a much larger clone just one base away, this may be a read error. The gene calls are TRBV20-1 and TRBJ2-3; 9 bases match TRBD2. The CDR3 has 18 amino acids. CDR1 is DFQATT, CDR2 SNEGSKA, per germline (reference sequence). In nucleotides, the CDR3 is TGCAGTGCAAGCCGTCCCTTAGCGGGAGTAAATCTCGCAGATACGCGGTATTTT. Translation gives CSASRPLAGVNLADTRYF.

The chain employs TRBV5-1 and TRBJ2-1, with TRBD2 matching over 7 bases. The CDR3 loop spans 15 amino acids. CDR1 is SGHRS, CDR2 YFSETQ, per germline. V was pared by 0 bases and J by 7 bases, with 7 bases of the junction left unmatched. The CDR3 region has the DNA TGCGCCAGCAGCTTGGACGGCGGGAGAATTAATGAGCAGTTCTTC. Amino acids: CASSLDGGRINEQFF.

This clonotype was recorded a few times. V and J are TRBV9 and TRBJ2-5; D not resolved. Trimming took off 0 bases at V and 5 bases at J, with 14 bases between the two ends. Germline CDR1 reads SGDLS; CDR2 reads YYNGEE. The CDR3 totals 15 residues. CDR3 in amino acids: CASSVGGMSGETQYF. The CDR3 nucleotides read TGTGCCAGCAGCGTAGGTGGAATGAGTGGGGAGACCCAGTACTTC.

The V call is TRBV4-3, the J call TRBJ2-7, with a tentative D call TRBD1 (6 bases). Deletions cut 2 bases from V and 0 bases from J, with 11 bases between. The CDR3 is 15 residues long. Germline-derived CDR1 and CDR2 are LGHNA and YSLEER. The CDR3 region is CASSQYTGLSYEQYF. The CDR3 DNA sequence: TGCGCCAGCAGCCAATACACAGGGCTCTCCTACGAGCAGTACTTC.

This clonotype was seen repeatedly, ten times or more. CDR3 in amino acids: CASRKTENTGELFF. In DNA form, the CDR3 reads TGTGCCAGCAGAAAAACGGAGAACACCGGGGAGCTGTTTTTT. V usage is TRBV7-8 and J usage is TRBJ2-2, with unresolved D. This CDR3 has 14 amino acids. Trimming cost V 6 bases and J 1 base, with 9 bases left between them. Looked up from germline, CDR1 is SGHVS and CDR2 is FQNEAQ.

This clonotype was counted a few times. The chain couples TRBV24-1 to TRBJ2-6; D remains unclear. This CDR3 region has 13 residues. The germline V gene has CDR1 KGHDR and CDR2 SFDVKD. V was trimmed by 5 bases and J by 0 bases, leaving 1 base between them. In DNA, the CDR3 is TGTGCCACCAGTGTCTCTGGGGCCAACGTCCTGACTTTC. Protein sequence: CATSVSGANVLTF.

On this clonotype: At one end, the junction sequence differs from germline, possibly due to a read error. The chain joins TRBV7-9 to TRBJ1-1, with unresolved D. Germline values: CDR1 SEHNR, CDR2 FQNEAQ (reference sequence). CDR3 length: 13 residues. CDR3 region: CASSLGRDTESFF. The CDR3 region has the DNA TGTGCCAGCAGCTTAGGACGGGATACTGAATCTTTCTTT.

The gene calls are TRBV2 and TRBJ1-1, with D hard to call. The CDR3 spans 10 residues. The V gene's germline CDR1 is SNHLY and CDR2 FYNNEI. Trimming removed 8 bases at V and 11 bases at J, with 12 bases between. CDR3 coding DNA: TGTGCCAGCGACGGCCGGGAGGCTTTCTTT. Translated: CASDGREAFF.

The chain uses TRBV12-3 or TRBV12-4 and TRBJ2-7; 9 bases align to TRBD1. This CDR3 region has 14 residues. V lost 1 base to trimming and J lost 6 bases; unmatched junction nucleotides: 4. CDR3 sequence: CASSLGGQGAEQYF. DNA of the CDR3: TGTGCCAGCAGTTTAGGGGGACAGGGTGCCGAGCAGTACTTC.

This clonotype occurred a few times. V usage is TRBV29-1 and J usage is TRBJ2-7, with D uncertain. Trimming stripped 4 bases from V and 8 bases from J, with 12 bases between. In germline, CDR1 is SQVTM, CDR2 ANQGSEA. The CDR3 runs 11 residues. The CDR3 protein is CSVVTLRQQYF. The DNA for the CDR3 is TGCAGCGTTGTGACGCTCAGGCAGCAGTACTTC.

This clonotype was detected many times. V and J are TRBV20-1 and TRBJ1-5; TRBD1 matches 7 bases. The CDR3 has 13 residues. Germline CDR1 reads DFQATT; CDR2 reads SNEGSKA (reference sequence). J was trimmed by 4 bases and V by 6 bases; bases with no gene match: 6. The CDR3 loop reads CSATGTVNQPQHF. CDR3 in DNA: TGCAGTGCGACCGGGACAGTTAATCAGCCCCAGCATTTT.

The rearrangement links TRBV7-3 to TRBJ2-2, with 7 bases fitting TRBD2. This CDR3 has 14 amino acids. The germline V gene encodes CDR1 SGHTA and CDR2 FQGTGA. V gave up 0 bases and J gave up 6 bases; unmatched junction bases: 1. CDR3 sequence (DNA): TGTGCCAGCAGCTTAACGCGGGAGTCCGGGGAGCTGTTTTTT. Translation: CASSLTRESGELFF.

This sequence joins TRBV10-3 and TRBJ2-1, with 12 nucleotides matching TRBD2. J lost 7 bases, V lost 5 bases, and 6 bases had no gene match. Germline lookup yields CDR1 ENHRY and CDR2 SYGVKD. CDR3 length: 15 residues. This CDR3 is CAISRTSGEGNEQFF. The CDR3 DNA reads as TGTGCCATCAGTCGGACTAGCGGGGAGGGGAATGAGCAGTTCTTC.

The V gene is TRBV4-3, the J gene TRBJ2-1; TRBD2 aligns across 12 bases. Germline lookup yields CDR1 LGHNA and CDR2 YSLEER. CDR3 size: 16 residues. J was trimmed by 5 bases and V by 4 bases; bases with no gene match: 6. The CDR3 loop reads CASSPLGLAGNNEQFF. In nucleotides, the CDR3 is TGCGCCAGCAGCCCCCTTGGACTAGCGGGGAACAATGAGCAGTTCTTC.

This clonotype was detected a few times. The genes are TRBV9 and TRBJ1-4; no firm D call. V lost 0 bases and J 0 bases, leaving 12 bases between the germline ends. The CDR3 spans 17 residues. Germline values: CDR1 SGDLS, CDR2 YYNGEE. The CDR3 loop reads CASSVGERFSTNEKLFF. CDR3 bases: TGTGCCAGCAGCGTAGGGGAAAGGTTTTCAACTAATGAAAAACTGTTTTTT.